These 10 T cell receptor beta chains originate from one sample sequenced in a study of blood T cell repertoires in COVID-19. Libraries were prepared by immunoSEQ multiplex PCR; TCRdb keeps only in-frame clonotypes and omits some of them. This sample has about 140,000 clones; over 70% occur once, and the top ten carry around 1.8%. Material: peripheral blood. Source of these receptors: a woman in her sixties with acute or convalescent COVID-19.

This clone was observed a few times. The chain links TRBV27 to TRBJ1-2; 7 bases line up with TRBD1. J was trimmed by 7 bases and V by 3 bases; bases with no gene match: 8. The germline gives CDR1 MNHEY, CDR2 SMNVEV (reference sequence). The CDR3 sequence is 14 residues long. The CDR3 DNA reads TGTGCCAGCAGTTTCAGGCAGGGGGTAGGTGGCTACACCTTC. Protein product: CASSFRQGVGGYTF.

The J gene is TRBJ2-5, the V gene TRBV1; the DNA was not used to check the table's D call, TRBD2. TRBV1 is tagged as a pseudogene. The CDR3 totals 14 residues. CDR3: CTRTSGRGKETQYF. The CDR3 DNA follows: TGCACCAGGACTAGCGGGAGGGGGAAAGAGACCCAGTACTTC.

There are a few counts of this clone. The V and J genes are TRBV7-2 and TRBJ2-7, with D perhaps matching TRBD2 (5 bases). Germline CDR1 reads SGHTA; CDR2 reads FQGNSA. The V end lost 3 bases, the J end lost 0 bases, and 12 bases lay between the germline ends. The CDR3 length is 15 residues. CDR3 DNA: TGTGCCAGCAGCTTCCATCTAGGGAGCTCCTACGAGCAGTACTTC. Its protein is CASSFHLGSSYEQYF.

The chain carries TRBV30 and TRBJ1-5, with unresolved D. The CDR3 totals 14 residues. V was shortened by 3 bases and J by 0 bases, with 9 bases between the two germline ends. CDR1 GTSNPN and CDR2 SVGIG come from the germline V gene (reference sequence). The CDR3 DNA reads TGTGCCTGGAGAGTGCGGAATAGCAATCAGCCCCAGCATTTT. Protein product: CAWRVRNSNQPQHF.

The chain uses TRBV5-6 and TRBJ1-1, with 7 positions matching TRBD1. The germline CDR1 and CDR2 sequences are SGHDT and YYEEEE. The CDR3 is 15 amino acids. V dropped 2 bases and J dropped 3; count of bases not matched to a gene: 7. The CDR3 sequence is CASSLGFQGDTEAFF. DNA for the CDR3: TGTGCCAGCAGCTTAGGGTTTCAGGGGGACACTGAAGCTTTCTTT.

V is TRBV5-1 and J is TRBJ1-1; D perhaps matches TRBD1 (6 bases). The CDR3 sequence is 14 residues long. Germline assignment: CDR1 SGHRS and CDR2 YFSETQ. V was cut by 6 bases and J by 0 bases, with 12 bases left in between. CDR3 residues: CASTRTAMNTEAFF. In DNA form, the CDR3 reads TGCGCCAGCACCAGGACAGCCATGAACACTGAAGCTTTCTTT.

V usage is TRBV14 and J usage is TRBJ2-7; D might be TRBD2 (6 bases). Deletions cut 4 bases from V and 3 bases from J, with 13 bases between. The V gene's germline CDR1 is SGHDN and CDR2 FVKESK. The CDR3 runs 14 residues. CDR3 nucleotides: TGTGCCAGCAGCCCGGGACTGATTTTCTACGAGCAGTACTTC. It specifies CASSPGLIFYEQYF.

The V and J genes are TRBV11-2 and TRBJ2-7, with a possible D match to TRBD2 (6 bases). Germline V gene sequence: CDR1 SGHAT, CDR2 FQNNGV. CDR3 length equals 14 residues. V lost 4 bases and J lost 2, with 12 bases in between. CDR3 nucleotide sequence: TGTGCCAGCAGCTCTTTGGGGGGAGCCTACGAGCAGTACTTC. Encoded protein: CASSSLGGAYEQYF.

The CDR3 loop reads CASSQEEAGGRNEQFF. CDR3 coding DNA: TGCGCCAGCAGCCAAGAGGAAGCGGGAGGGCGCAATGAGCAGTTCTTC. V is TRBV4-1 and J is TRBJ2-1, with 10 bases lining up with TRBD2. CDR3 size: 16 residues. After removal of 0 bases from V and 6 bases from J, the junction contained 5 bases not matched to a gene. Germline V gives CDR1 MGHRA, CDR2 YSYEKL.

In its sample, this clone was seen a few times. V is TRBV6-5 and J is TRBJ1-3; a possible D gene is TRBD1 (5 bases). The germline V gene encodes CDR1 MNHEY and CDR2 SVGAGI. This CDR3 is 13 amino acids long. Between the trimmed V and J ends, which lost 11 bases and 1 base, there was a span of 12 bases. CDR3 sequence: CAYSPGSGNTIYF. The CDR3 nucleotides read TGTGCCTATAGTCCAGGGTCTGGAAACACCATATATTTT.